A single sample is the source of the 5 T cell receptor beta chains below, sequenced in a study of shared T cell receptors in the human thymus. The data were produced by immunoSEQ multiplex PCR, yet TCRdb's version contains in-frame clones alone and is incomplete. The sample has over 350,000 clones, approximately 95% seen once. Sample: thymocytes. The receptors were gathered from a human donor.

This chain connects TRBV27 to TRBJ1-6; D remains unclear. The length of the CDR3 is 12 residues. V was clipped by 5 bases and J by 9 bases, with 8 bases between them. Germline V gene sequence: CDR1 MNHEY, CDR2 SMNVEV (reference sequence). The CDR3 region has the DNA TGTGCCAGCAGTCCTATTAGTTCACCCCTCCACTTT. This translates into CASSPISSPLHF.

This chain joins TRBV20-1 and TRBJ2-7, with D hard to call. Trimming took off 3 bases at V and 7 bases at J, with 7 bases between the two ends. This CDR3 is built from 10 residues. Germline V gives CDR1 DFQATT, CDR2 SNEGSKA (reference sequence). DNA of the CDR3: TGCAGTGCTAGGAACTTTGAGCAGTACTTC. Its protein is CSARNFEQYF.

This clone was counted once. This sequence joins TRBV30 and TRBJ2-5, with D tentatively TRBD1 (6 bases). The germline V and J ends were trimmed by 3 bases and 9 bases, with 23 bases remaining between them. Germline V gene lookup returns CDR1 GTSNPN and CDR2 SVGIG (reference sequence). The CDR3 contains 15 residues. The CDR3 is CAWRRGIRDRAPQYF. CDR3 in DNA: TGTGCCTGGAGAAGGGGGATACGGGACCGAGCGCCCCAGTACTTC.

The chain recombines TRBV7-3 with TRBJ2-2, with 9 positions matching TRBD2. Looked up from germline, CDR1 is SGHTA and CDR2 is FQGTGA. There are 17 residues in the CDR3. Unmatched junction bases numbered 5, after V lost 2 bases and J lost 1 base. CDR3 protein: CASSLRSSGGNTGELFF. CDR3 nucleotide sequence: TGTGCCAGCAGCTTACGGAGTAGCGGGGGGAACACCGGGGAGCTGTTTTTT.

V and J are TRBV5-1 and TRBJ2-7; 9 nucleotides agree with TRBD1. The germline gives CDR1 SGHRS, CDR2 YFSETQ. The CDR3 is 15 residues long. With V trimmed by 0 bases and J by 0 bases, 1 base remained unmatched. The chain's CDR3 is CASSLGQGVSYEQYF. The CDR3 nucleotides are TGCGCCAGCAGCTTGGGACAGGGGGTCTCCTACGAGCAGTACTTC.